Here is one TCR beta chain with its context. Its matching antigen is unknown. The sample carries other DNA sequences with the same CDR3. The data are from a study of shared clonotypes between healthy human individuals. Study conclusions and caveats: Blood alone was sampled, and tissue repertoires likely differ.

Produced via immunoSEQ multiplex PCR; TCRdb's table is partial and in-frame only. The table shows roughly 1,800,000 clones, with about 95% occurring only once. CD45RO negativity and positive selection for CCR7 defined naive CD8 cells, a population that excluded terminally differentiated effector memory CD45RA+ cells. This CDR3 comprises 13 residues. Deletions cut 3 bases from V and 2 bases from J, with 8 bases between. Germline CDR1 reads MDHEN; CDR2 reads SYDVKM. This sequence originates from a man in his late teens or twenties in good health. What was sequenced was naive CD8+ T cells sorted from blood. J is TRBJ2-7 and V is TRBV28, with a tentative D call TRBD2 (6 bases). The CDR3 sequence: CASSLGRTYEQYF. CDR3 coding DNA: TGTGCCAGCAGTTTGGGGAGGACCTACGAGCAGTACTTC.